These T cell receptor beta chains were read from a single sample in a study of OX40 agonist ivuxolimab in advanced cancers. Data came from immunoSEQ multiplex PCR; TCRdb stores just in-frame clones and leaves some out. The sample contains fewer than 120,000 clones, 89% of which appear only once. This specimen was CD4+ or CD8+ T cells sorted from blood, taken in a trial of the OX40 agonist ivuxolimab. These receptors all come from an adult with an advanced solid tumor such as melanoma, head and neck, liver or kidney cancer. CDR3s include the opening cysteine and the closing phenylalanine or tryptophan. Fields, in order: V gene, D gene, clone size, J gene, CDR3 protein, CDR3 DNA. A D gene is named only where the DNA matches it firmly. Rows may omit the clone size; those that give it use once, few, many or a size class.

TRBV7-3	-	-	TRBJ2-1	CASSLTGASYNEQFF	TGTGCCAGCAGCTTAACAGGGGCGTCCTACAATGAGCAGTTCTTC
TRBV20-1	-	-	TRBJ1-1	CSAIGRGAAFF	TGCAGTGCTATCGGCAGGGGTGCAGCTTTCTTT
TRBV30	TRBD2	once	TRBJ2-7	CAWSVPQRGLYEQYF	TGTGCCTGGAGTGTCCCCCAGCGGGGACTCTACGAGCAGTACTTC
TRBV7-8	-	-	TRBJ1-6	CASSQGGTDNSPLHF	TGTGCCAGCAGCCAGGGTGGAACGGATAATTCACCCCTCCACTTT
TRBV15	-	-	TRBJ2-1	CATSRSFSGVGNEQFF	TGTGCCACCAGCAGATCCTTCAGTGGCGTGGGTAATGAGCAGTTCTTC
TRBV4-3	TRBD1	-	TRBJ1-1	CASSRDRGENTEAFF	TGCGCCAGCAGCCGCGACAGGGGGGAGAACACTGAAGCTTTCTTT
TRBV7-9	-	-	TRBJ1-5	CASSLDSHQPQHF	TGTGCCAGCAGCTTAGACAGCCATCAGCCCCAGCATTTT
TRBV28	-	-	TRBJ1-1	CASSLGGGRSTEAFF	TGTGCCAGCAGTTTAGGTGGAGGGCGCAGCACTGAAGCTTTCTTT
TRBV2	-	-	TRBJ1-1	CASSLYMNTEAFF	TGTGCCAGCAGTCTGTACATGAACACTGAAGCTTTCTTT
TRBV7-8	-	-	TRBJ2-7	CASSLALTGQYF	TGTGCCAGCAGCTTAGCGCTGACTGGTCAGTACTTC